These 28 T cell receptor beta chains originate from one sample sequenced in a study of OX40 agonist ivuxolimab in advanced cancers. The repertoire was sequenced with immunoSEQ multiplex PCR; TCRdb's copy has only in-frame clones and lacks some. The table lists 70,000 to 95,000 clones, around 84% of them singletons. The source material was CD4+ or CD8+ T cells sorted from blood, sampled in a trial of the OX40 agonist ivuxolimab. These receptors originate from an adult with an advanced solid tumor such as melanoma, head and neck, liver or kidney cancer.

The sample holds a few counts of this clone. V is TRBV19 and J is TRBJ1-4, with no clear D. V was trimmed by 5 bases and J by 1 base, leaving 14 bases between them. There are 16 residues in the CDR3. Germline loops: CDR1 LNHDA, CDR2 SQIVND (reference sequence). The CDR3 region is CASSSLFIGTNEKLFF. The CDR3 region has the DNA TGTGCCAGTAGTTCCCTTTTTATAGGAACTAATGAAAAACTGTTTTTT.

The rearrangement uses TRBV9 and TRBJ2-2; 12 bases fit TRBD2. The CDR3 runs 19 residues. J lost 4 bases, V lost 3 bases, and 13 bases had no gene match. CDR1 and CDR2 from the germline V gene are SGDLS and YYNGEE. The CDR3 sequence: CASSARGLAGLSITGELFF. The CDR3 DNA is TGTGCCAGCAGCGCCCGTGGACTAGCGGGGTTGTCAATCACCGGGGAGCTGTTTTTT. Complete variable domain (other parts from reference TRBV9 and TRBJ2-2): DSGVTQTPKHLITATGQRVTLRCSPRSGDLSVYWYQQSLDQGLQFLIQYYNGEERAKGNILERFSAQQFPDLHSELNLSSLELGDSALYFCASSARGLAGLSITGELFFGEGSRLTVL.

The rearrangement uses TRBV6-5 and TRBJ2-5; TRBD2 matches at 8 bases. Germline values: CDR1 MNHEY, CDR2 SVGAGI. This CDR3 contains 13 residues. The junction had 7 bases not matched to a gene; V was cut back by 6 bases and J by 7 bases. CDR3 protein: CASRPRGGLTQYF. CDR3 nucleotide sequence: TGTGCCAGCAGGCCCCGGGGGGGCTTGACCCAGTACTTC.

The J gene is TRBJ1-2, the V gene TRBV7-2; a weak D match, TRBD1 (6 bases). From germline, CDR1 is SGHTA and CDR2 FQGNSA. V was cut by 2 bases and J by 3 bases, with 13 bases left in between. The CDR3 length is 15 residues. The CDR3 nucleotides read TGTGCCAGCAGCTTAAACAGGGATTCATACTATGGCTACACCTTC. It translates to CASSLNRDSYYGYTF.

The chain joins TRBV4-1 to TRBJ1-4; D is unresolved. V lost 3 bases to trimming and J lost 10 bases, with 9 bases between them. The V gene's germline CDR1 is MGHRA and CDR2 YSYEKL. The CDR3 spans 12 residues. The CDR3 DNA reads as TGCGCCAGCAGCCAGGTCTGGGGAAAACTGTTTTTT. This sequence encodes CASSQVWGKLFF.

The chain links TRBV7-3 to TRBJ2-1, with TRBD1 matching over 7 bases. J was trimmed by 7 bases and V by 6 bases; bases with no gene match: 12. Germline CDR1 SGHTA, CDR2 FQGTGA. The CDR3 spans 15 residues. The CDR3 protein is CASRVTGALSNEQFF. CDR3 DNA sequence: TGTGCCAGCAGGGTTACAGGGGCCCTCTCTAATGAGCAGTTCTTC.

The chain links TRBV2 to TRBJ2-5, with D possibly TRBD1 on 6 matching bases. CDR1 SNHLY and CDR2 FYNNEI come from the germline V gene. V was pared by 7 bases and J by 4 bases, with 13 bases between. This CDR3 comprises 13 residues. This chain's CDR3 is CASKGQNGETQYF. CDR3 DNA sequence: TGTGCCAGCAAGGGACAAAACGGAGAGACCCAGTACTTC.

The V and J genes are TRBV10-3 and TRBJ1-1, with 7 bases fitting TRBD1. The CDR3 covers 14 residues. In germline, CDR1 is ENHRY, CDR2 SYGVKD. V lost 6 bases, J lost 4 bases, and 8 bases stayed unmatched. This CDR3 reads CAIRSLTGATEAFF. As DNA, the CDR3 is TGTGCCATCAGGTCACTAACAGGGGCCACTGAAGCTTTCTTT.

This chain links TRBV7-5 with TRBJ2-7; the listed D gene, TRBD1, was not tested against the DNA. TRBV7-5 is designated a pseudogene. CDR3 size: 16 residues. The CDR3 region is CVRSLVAGYYIYEQYF. CDR3 bases: TGTGTCAGAAGCTTAGTCGCAGGGTATTATATCTACGAGCAGTACTTC.

The chain has TRBV7-3 and TRBJ2-1; TRBD1 might be the D (5 bases). Germline V CDR1 and CDR2: SGHTA, FQGTGA. The CDR3 extends over 15 amino acids. The V and J ends lost 2 bases and 8 bases respectively, with 16 bases between them. The CDR3 coding sequence is TGTGCCAGCAGCTTAGGTGGGGCAGGGTGGGATGAGCAGTTCTTC. Translating gives CASSLGGAGWDEQFF.

The chain employs TRBV5-1 and TRBJ1-4, with D possibly TRBD1 on 6 matching bases. Looked up from germline, CDR1 is SGHRS and CDR2 is YFSETQ. The CDR3 consists of 16 residues. Trimming removed 3 bases at V and 7 bases at J, with 19 bases between. This CDR3 is CASSWNAGGIGEKLFF. The DNA for the CDR3 is TGCGCCAGCAGCTGGAATGCGGGGGGCATTGGTGAAAAACTGTTTTTT.

This clone appeared a single time. The genes are TRBV10-3 and TRBJ2-1, with a possible D match to TRBD1 (5 bases). The CDR3 extends over 12 amino acids. V was shortened by 4 bases and J by 7 bases, with 8 bases between the two germline ends. Germline CDR1 is ENHRY and CDR2 is SYGVKD. As DNA, the CDR3 is TGTGCCATCAGTGCCAGGGAAAATGAGCAGTTCTTC. This sequence encodes CAISARENEQFF.

The V gene is TRBV10-2, the J gene TRBJ2-3; D might be TRBD2 (6 bases). The length of the CDR3 is 12 residues. Trimming took 6 bases from V and 8 from J, leaving 12 bases between them. Germline assignment: CDR1 WSHSY and CDR2 SAAADI. CDR3 region: CASSRDWGTQYF. Here the CDR3 DNA reads TGCGCCAGCAGCCGGGACTGGGGTACGCAGTATTTT.

The chain uses TRBV6-5 and TRBJ2-1; possibly TRBD2 for D (6 bases). CDR3 size: 15 residues. Trimming pared 6 bases from V and 6 bases from J, leaving 18 bases between. CDR1 is MNHEY, CDR2 SVGAGI, per germline. DNA of the CDR3: TGTGCCAGCAGCGGACTGACAATCGGGGGCAATGAGCAGTTCTTC. Translating it yields CASSGLTIGGNEQFF.

The genes are TRBV7-6 and TRBJ1-6; no reliable D call. This CDR3 is 12 amino acids long. The V and J ends lost 2 bases and 7 bases respectively, with 3 bases between them. CDR1 is SGHVS and CDR2 is FNYEAQ in the germline V gene. CDR3 region: CASSLINSPLHF. CDR3 DNA sequence: TGTGCCAGCAGCTTAATAAATTCACCCCTCCACTTT.

The chain couples TRBV29-1 to TRBJ2-3, with a tentative D call TRBD1 (6 bases). Trimming removed 8 bases at V and 4 bases at J, with 19 bases between. This CDR3 comprises 14 residues. Looked up from germline, CDR1 is SQVTM and CDR2 is ANQGSEA. CDR3 loop: CSLPAGARADTQYF. CDR3 in DNA: TGCAGCTTACCCGCAGGGGCCCGAGCAGATACGCAGTATTTT.

The V gene is TRBV25-1, the J gene TRBJ1-2; D is perhaps TRBD1 (6 bases). The CDR3 is made up of 15 amino acids. Trimming took 5 bases from V and 4 from J, leaving 17 bases between them. Per germline, CDR1 MGHDK and CDR2 SYGVNS. CDR3 DNA sequence: TGTGCCAGCAGTCCTCGTATCGGGGGCGGCTATGGCTACACCTTC. It translates to CASSPRIGGGYGYTF.

The chain employs TRBV6-1 and TRBJ1-6; a possible D gene is TRBD1 (5 bases). This CDR3 is built from 13 residues. With 5 bases removed from V and 9 bases from J, the gap between germline ends came to 11 bases. Germline V lookup: CDR1 MNHNS, CDR2 SASEGT. CDR3 sequence reads: CASSPGRGSPLHF. For the CDR3, the DNA is TGTGCCAGCAGTCCGGGACGGGGTTCACCCCTCCACTTT.

The chain employs TRBV11-2 and TRBJ2-7, with D hard to call. There are 12 residues in the CDR3. Looked up from germline, CDR1 is SGHAT and CDR2 is FQNNGV. Trimming left V 3 bases short and J 0 bases short, with 3 bases between. The CDR3 nucleotides read TGTGCCAGCAGCTTGGGCTCCTACGAGCAGTACTTC. Translated, it gives CASSLGSYEQYF. The full variable domain, rest sourced from reference TRBV11-2 and TRBJ2-7, is EAGVAQSPRYKIIEKRQSVAFWCNPISGHATLYWYQQILGQGPKLLIQFQNNGVVDDSQLPKDRFSAERLKGVDSTLKIQPAKLEDSAVYLCASSLGSYEQYFGPGTRLTVT.

This clone was seen a handful of times. This chain uses TRBV10-3 with TRBJ2-3, with unresolved D. Looked up from germline, CDR1 is ENHRY and CDR2 is SYGVKD. Deletions cut 10 bases from V and 7 bases from J, with 21 bases between. This CDR3 has 14 residues. The CDR3 bases are TGTGCCAGCGCATTAGGACGACTTCAACATACGCAGTATTTT. Translation gives CASALGRLQHTQYF.

This chain connects TRBV5-8 to TRBJ1-3; D is uncertain. In germline, CDR1 is SGHTS, CDR2 YDEGEE. This CDR3 has 14 amino acids. Deletions cut 0 bases from V and 2 bases from J, with 6 bases between. The CDR3 DNA follows: TGTGCCAGCAGCTTGGGCAGGACTGGAAACACCATATATTTT. Protein: CASSLGRTGNTIYF.

This chain joins TRBV6-5 and TRBJ2-5; TRBD1 matches 8 bases. CDR1 and CDR2 (germline): MNHEY, SVGAGI. J lost 8 bases, V lost 2 bases, and 7 bases had no gene match. The CDR3 has 14 amino acids. CDR3 sequence reads: CASSYRRQGYTQYF. Written as DNA, the CDR3 is TGTGCCAGCAGTTACCGGAGACAGGGGTACACCCAGTACTTC.

The chain employs TRBV28 and TRBJ1-1; 10 positions match TRBD1. Germline values: CDR1 MDHEN, CDR2 SYDVKM. The CDR3 totals 15 residues. V lost 6 bases, J lost 4 bases, and 8 bases stayed unmatched. This CDR3 is CASSSGQGDGTEAFF. The DNA for the CDR3 is TGTGCCAGCAGCTCCGGACAGGGGGACGGCACTGAAGCTTTCTTT.

This chain links TRBV12-5 with TRBJ1-5; no clear D gene. Per the germline V gene, CDR1 is LGHNT and CDR2 is FRNRAP. The CDR3 covers 13 residues. Trimming stripped 3 bases from V and 5 bases from J, with 8 bases between. DNA of the CDR3: TGTGCTAGTGGTTTTTTAGAAGATCAGCCCCAGCATTTT. Amino acids: CASGFLEDQPQHF.

The chain links TRBV29-1 to TRBJ1-2; no clear D gene. The CDR3 is 13 amino acids. Deletions cut 3 bases from V and 4 bases from J, with 12 bases between. Germline V lookup: CDR1 SQVTM, CDR2 ANQGSEA. The DNA of the CDR3 is TGCAGCGTTGAGGAACTAGAAAGCTATGGCTACACCTTC. It translates to CSVEELESYGYTF.

This clone has just one count. The rearrangement links TRBV5-4 to TRBJ2-5; the D gene could be TRBD1 or TRBD2 (6 bases each). The CDR3 loop spans 14 amino acids. Trimming left V 4 bases short and J 4 bases short, with 14 bases between. CDR1 is SGHNT, CDR2 YYREEE, per germline (reference sequence). The CDR3 DNA reads as TGTGCCAGCAGCCGAGGGGGAGGAGGAGAGACCCAGTACTTC. Translation gives CASSRGGGGETQYF.

This clone has a single count. The gene calls are TRBV27 and TRBJ2-3; D gene unclear. V lost 2 bases, J lost 0 bases, and 12 bases lay in between. The CDR3 loop spans 16 amino acids. CDR1 and CDR2 from the germline V gene are MNHEY and SMNVEV (reference sequence). CDR3 DNA sequence: TGTGCCAGCAGTTTAGTGGCTGGGCTTAGCACAGATACGCAGTATTTT. Translated: CASSLVAGLSTDTQYF.

The chain recombines TRBV23-1 with TRBJ2-3; either TRBD1 or TRBD2 may supply D (5 bases each). TRBV23-1 carries the ORF label, with uncertain function. This CDR3 has 15 residues. V lost 0 bases and J 5 bases, leaving 12 bases between the germline ends. The CDR3 sequence is CASSQSWGSVDTQYF. CDR3 DNA sequence: TGCGCCAGCAGTCAATCGTGGGGGTCTGTAGATACGCAGTATTTT.